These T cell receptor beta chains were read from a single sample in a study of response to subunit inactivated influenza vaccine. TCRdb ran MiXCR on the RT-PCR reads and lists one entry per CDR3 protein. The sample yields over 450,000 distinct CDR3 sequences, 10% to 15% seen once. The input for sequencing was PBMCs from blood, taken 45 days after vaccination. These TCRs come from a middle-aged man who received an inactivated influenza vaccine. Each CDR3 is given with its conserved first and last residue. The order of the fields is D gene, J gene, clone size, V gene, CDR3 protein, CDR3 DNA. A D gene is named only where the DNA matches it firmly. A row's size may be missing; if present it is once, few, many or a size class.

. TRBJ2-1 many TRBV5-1 CASSLATSESNEQFF TGCGCCAGCAGCTTGGCGACTAGTGAGTCGAATGAGCAGTTCTTC
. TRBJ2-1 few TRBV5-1 CASSFSGYYNEQFF TGCGCCAGCAGCTTTAGCGGTTACTACAATGAGCAGTTCTTC
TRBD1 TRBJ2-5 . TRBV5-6 CASSLTAGGETQYF TGTGCCAGCAGCTTGACGGCAGGGGGAGAGACCCAGTACTTC
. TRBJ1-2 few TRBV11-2 CASSLGRTYGYTF TGTGCCAGCAGCTTGGGACGGACCTATGGCTACACCTTC
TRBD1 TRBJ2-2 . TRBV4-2 CASSRSIGTDANTGELFF TGTGCCAGCAGCCGCTCGATCGGGACAGACGCGAACACCGGGGAGCTGTTTTTT
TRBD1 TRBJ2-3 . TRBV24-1 CATSDPGQGSTDTQYF TGTGCCACCAGTGACCCAGGACAGGGGAGCACAGATACGCAGTATTTT
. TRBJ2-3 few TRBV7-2 CASSLTGYGTDTQYF TGTGCCAGCAGCTTAACGGGGTATGGTACAGATACGCAGTATTTT
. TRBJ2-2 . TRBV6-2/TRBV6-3 CASTLTAPTLGELFF TGTGCCAGCACTCTAACGGCCCCAACACTCGGGGAGCTGTTTTTT
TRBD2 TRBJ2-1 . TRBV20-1 CSARSQREGLRNEQFF TGCAGTGCTAGATCCCAGCGGGAGGGCCTTAGGAATGAGCAGTTCTTC
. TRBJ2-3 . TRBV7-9 CASSLGVSDTDTQYF TGTGCCAGCAGCTTAGGGGTGAGCGACACAGATACGCAGTATTTT
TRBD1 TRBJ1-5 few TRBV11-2 CASSWGQGLAQHF TGTGCCAGCAGCTGGGGACAGGGACTGGCCCAGCATTTT
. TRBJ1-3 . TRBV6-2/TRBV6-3 CASSSPAEPGNTIYF TGTGCCAGCAGTTCCCCGGCGGAGCCTGGAAACACCATATATTTT
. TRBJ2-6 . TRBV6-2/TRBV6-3 CASSQEANVLTF TGTGCCAGCAGCCAGGAGGCCAACGTCCTGACTTTC
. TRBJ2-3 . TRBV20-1 CCARGFGRLGTDTQYF TGCTGTGCTAGAGGTTTCGGTAGGCTAGGCACAGATACGCAGTATTTT